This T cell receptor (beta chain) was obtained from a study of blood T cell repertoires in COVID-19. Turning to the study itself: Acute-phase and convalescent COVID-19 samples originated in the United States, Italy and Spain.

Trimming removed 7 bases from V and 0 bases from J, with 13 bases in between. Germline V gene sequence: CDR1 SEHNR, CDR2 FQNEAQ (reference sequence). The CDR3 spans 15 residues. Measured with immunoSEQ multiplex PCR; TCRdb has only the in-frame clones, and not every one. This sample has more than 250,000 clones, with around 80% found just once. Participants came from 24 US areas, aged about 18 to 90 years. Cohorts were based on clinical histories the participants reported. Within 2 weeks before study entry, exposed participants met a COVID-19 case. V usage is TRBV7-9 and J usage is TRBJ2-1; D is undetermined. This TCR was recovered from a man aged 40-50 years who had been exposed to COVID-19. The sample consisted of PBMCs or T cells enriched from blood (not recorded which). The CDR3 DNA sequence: TGTGCCAGCATTCCCCACCCGAGCTCCTACAATGAGCAGTTCTTC. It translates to CASIPHPSSYNEQFF. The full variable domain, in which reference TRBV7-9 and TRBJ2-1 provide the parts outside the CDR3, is DTGVSQNPRHKITKRGQNVTFRCDPISEHNRLYWYRQTLGQGPEFLTYFQNEAQLEKSRLLSDRFSAERPKGSFSTLEIQRTEQGDSAMYLCASIPHPSSYNEQFFGPGTRLTVL.